A selection of T cell receptor beta chains follows, all from one sample in a study of cytomegalovirus exposure and HLA in healthy donors. Using immunoSEQ multiplex PCR, the repertoire was profiled, and TCRdb retains in-frame clones only, with some absent. There are around 48,000 clones in the sample, with about 2.5% held by the top ten. Sequenced input: PBMCs. These receptor sequences come from a female donor in good health and CMV-seronegative. Both conserved end residues are part of each CDR3. A D gene is named only where the DNA matches it firmly.

D: -; V: TRBV19; J: TRBJ2-7; CDR3: CASSAPGDASYEQYF; DNA: TGTGCCAGTAGTGCCCCGGGGGACGCGTCCTACGAGCAGTACTTC
D: -; V: TRBV6-1; J: TRBJ1-5; CDR3: CASSFGPGGQPQHF; DNA: TGTGCCAGCAGTTTCGGGCCCGGAGGCCAGCCCCAGCATTTT
D: -; V: TRBV2; J: TRBJ2-3; CDR3: CASNQGRLSTDTQYF; DNA: TGTGCCAGCAATCAGGGGCGCCTTAGCACAGATACGCAGTATTTT
D: TRBD1; V: TRBV29-1; J: TRBJ1-2; CDR3: CSVGDRGVDYTF; DNA: TGCAGCGTTGGGGACAGGGGAGTTGACTACACCTTC
D: -; V: TRBV14; J: TRBJ2-7; CDR3: CASSQDDGAYEQYF; DNA: TGTGCCAGCAGCCAAGATGACGGAGCCTACGAGCAGTACTTC
D: -; V: TRBV6-1; J: TRBJ1-2; CDR3: CASSEIQGNYGYTF; DNA: TGTGCCAGCAGTGAAATCCAGGGAAACTATGGCTACACCTTC
D: -; V: TRBV30; J: TRBJ1-5; CDR3: CAWSQGLNQPQHF; DNA: TGTGCCTGGAGTCAGGGCCTCAATCAGCCCCAGCATTTT
D: TRBD2; V: TRBV7-8; J: TRBJ2-7; CDR3: CASSSSRLAGAYEQYF; DNA: TGTGCCAGCAGCTCTTCCAGACTAGCGGGGGCCTACGAGCAGTACTTC
D: -; V: TRBV18; J: TRBJ2-1; CDR3: CASSPQPGLGDEQFF; DNA: TGTGCCAGCTCACCACAGCCAGGGTTAGGGGATGAGCAGTTCTTC
D: TRBD1; V: TRBV11-2; J: TRBJ2-3; CDR3: CASSRDRGTDTQYF; DNA: TGTGCCAGCAGCAGGGACAGGGGCACAGATACGCAGTATTTT
D: TRBD1; V: TRBV7-9; J: TRBJ2-5; CDR3: CASSLGDRARETQYF; DNA: TGTGCCAGCAGCTTGGGGGACAGGGCGAGAGAGACCCAGTACTTC
D: -; V: TRBV6-1; J: TRBJ2-2; CDR3: CASTWGSVDTGELFF; DNA: TGTGCCAGCACCTGGGGCAGCGTTGACACCGGGGAGCTGTTTTTT
D: TRBD1; V: TRBV12-5; J: TRBJ2-7; CDR3: CASGPDRGTYEQYF; DNA: TGTGCTAGTGGCCCAGACAGGGGGACCTACGAGCAGTACTTC
D: -; V: TRBV6-1; J: TRBJ1-1; CDR3: CASRFTAMNTEAFF; DNA: TGTGCCAGCAGATTCACTGCTATGAACACTGAAGCTTTCTTT
D: -; V: TRBV7-2; J: TRBJ2-1; CDR3: CASSLAGTLSYNEQFF; DNA: TGTGCCAGCAGCTTAGCTGGGACATTATCCTACAATGAGCAGTTCTTC
D: -; V: TRBV7-8; J: TRBJ1-4; CDR3: CASSSLTVDFEKLFF; DNA: TGTGCCAGCAGCTCCCTGACAGTCGACTTTGAAAAACTGTTTTTT
D: -; V: TRBV9; J: TRBJ1-5; CDR3: CASSVDIGTGPQHF; DNA: TGTGCCAGCAGCGTAGATATAGGGACTGGGCCCCAGCATTTT
D: -; V: TRBV7-9; J: TRBJ2-7; CDR3: CASSLSRGATALGDYEQYF; DNA: TGTGCCAGCAGCTTAAGCCGGGGGGCCACGGCGTTAGGGGACTACGAGCAGTACTTC
D: -; V: TRBV6-6; J: TRBJ1-5; CDR3: CASGSGWTWDQPQHF; DNA: TGTGCCAGCGGTTCCGGATGGACATGGGATCAGCCCCAGCATTTT
D: -; V: TRBV6-5; J: TRBJ1-1; CDR3: CASSQMTAYTEAFF; DNA: TGTGCCAGCAGTCAGATGACAGCTTACACTGAAGCTTTCTTT
D: TRBD1; V: TRBV4-2; J: TRBJ1-2; CDR3: CASRNRGNNYGYTF; DNA: TGTGCCAGCCGAAACAGGGGAAATAACTATGGCTACACCTTC
D: -; V: TRBV6-5; J: TRBJ1-4; CDR3: CATARTNEKLFF; DNA: TGTGCTACTGCCAGGACTAATGAAAAACTGTTTTTT